This T cell receptor beta chain was retrieved from a study of T cells in localized non-small cell lung cancer. Only in-frame clones appear in the TCRdb table, and some are missing; sequencing was by immunoSEQ multiplex PCR. The data show about 48,000 clones, about 80% seen once. Overall study findings and caveats: A single tumor region was sequenced, leaving heterogeneity possible. Uninvolved adjacent lung had more T cell clonality than any other tissue, topping tumor. With higher T cell density in blood came longer overall survival. The appearance of a median roughly 56 of the top 100 tumor clones was seen in adjacent lung.

Concerning this clone itself: Its target is not known.

Here the sequenced sample was peripheral blood, taken before any cancer treatment. This clonotype originated in a man aged 40 to 70 with stage I squamous cell lung carcinoma.

CDR3 residues: CASSPIGGGGMNTEAFF. CDR3 DNA sequence: TGTGCCAGCAGCCCGATTGGGGGGGGTGGGATGAACACTGAAGCTTTCTTT. The V call is TRBV7-8, the J call TRBJ1-1, with D maybe TRBD1 (5 bases). The CDR3 contains 17 residues. Germline V gene data show CDR1 as SGHVS and CDR2 as FQNEAQ. V lost 5 bases, J lost 0 bases, and 19 bases lay in between.